The rows below give T cell receptor beta chains drawn from one sample of a study of low-dose radiotherapy and immunotherapy resistance in tumors. From the reads, TCRdb called clonotypes with MiXCR, one entry per CDR3 protein. The sample holds 75,000 to 95,000 distinct CDR3 sequences; approximately 17% are singletons and the top ten take about 5.5%. Sample: PBMCs, taken before treatment. The receptors shown here come from a male donor with prostate cancer. CDR3s include the opening cysteine and the closing phenylalanine or tryptophan. Each record gives: V gene, clone size, J gene, D gene, CDR3 protein, CDR3 DNA. A D gene is named only where the DNA matches it firmly. For some rows the clone size is stated as once, few or many, or as a class when expanded; others skip it.

TRBV25-1	-	TRBJ2-1	-	CASSASTGWDYNEQFF	TGTGCCAGCAGTGCATCAACAGGTTGGGACTACAATGAGCAGTTCTTC
TRBV9	many	TRBJ1-1	-	CASSAGNTEAFF	TGTGCCAGCAGTGCAGGGAACACTGAAGCTTTCTTT
TRBV6-8	many	TRBJ2-1	TRBD2	CASLGLAGGEQFF	TGTGCCAGCTTGGGACTAGCGGGAGGGGAGCAGTTCTTC
TRBV4-1	many	TRBJ2-5	-	CASSHPGQDLKTQYF	TGCGCCAGCAGCCACCCTGGACAAGACCTGAAGACCCAGTACTTC
TRBV18	-	TRBJ1-5	-	CASSPLAGPNQPQHF	TGTGCCAGCTCACCACTGGCAGGGCCGAATCAGCCCCAGCATTTT
TRBV29-1	many	TRBJ1-2	TRBD1	CSVEGGTEVYGYTF	TGCAGCGTTGAAGGAGGGACAGAAGTTTATGGCTACACCTTC
TRBV9	many	TRBJ2-7	TRBD2	CASSPGGLAGYEQYF	TGTGCCAGCAGCCCGGGGGGACTAGCGGGGTACGAGCAGTACTTC
TRBV7-2	-	TRBJ1-2	-	CASSPRTDAYGYTF	TGTGCCAGCAGCCCGAGGACAGACGCTTATGGCTACACCTTC
TRBV25-1	many	TRBJ2-7	-	CASSERRQAYEQYF	TGTGCCAGCAGTGAGCGGCGACAAGCCTACGAGCAGTACTTC
TRBV25-1	many	TRBJ1-3	-	CASSPTLGGPSGNTIYF	TGTGCCAGCAGTCCTACCCTAGGGGGGCCCTCTGGAAACACCATATATTTT
TRBV4-3	many	TRBJ2-3	TRBD2	CASSQVWGGSTDTQYF	TGCGCCAGCAGCCAAGTGTGGGGGGGAAGCACAGATACGCAGTATTTT
TRBV29-1	-	TRBJ2-7	-	CSVVQLGSYEQYF	TGCAGCGTTGTTCAGCTGGGGTCCTACGAGCAGTACTTC
TRBV6-1	many	TRBJ1-1	-	CASSEVRQNTEAFF	TGTGCCAGCAGTGAAGTAAGACAGAACACTGAAGCTTTCTTT
TRBV4-2	many	TRBJ1-6	-	CASSQADGASSPLHF	TGTGCCAGCAGCCAGGCGGACGGTGCCTCTTCACCCCTCCACTTT
TRBV18	many	TRBJ2-1	TRBD2	CASSPGLGNEEQFF	TGTGCCAGCTCACCAGGACTAGGCAATGAGGAGCAGTTCTTC
TRBV4-3	many	TRBJ2-3	TRBD2	CASSHGTSGGVTDTQYF	TGCGCCAGCAGCCACGGGACTAGCGGGGGAGTCACAGATACGCAGTATTTT
TRBV20-1	many	TRBJ2-7	-	CSARMAGLYEQYF	TGCAGTGCTAGGATGGCGGGCCTCTACGAGCAGTACTTC
TRBV19	many	TRBJ2-6	-	CASSIEGRAGANVLTF	TGTGCCAGTAGTATAGAAGGAAGGGCTGGGGCCAACGTCCTGACTTTC
TRBV6-5	-	TRBJ2-3	TRBD1	CASSYKAFQGGTDTQYF	TGTGCCAGCAGTTACAAAGCCTTTCAGGGGGGCACAGATACGCAGTATTTT
TRBV6-5	many	TRBJ2-2	-	CASSGLGTSNTGELFF	TGTGCCAGCAGTGGCCTAGGGACTTCGAACACCGGGGAGCTGTTTTTT
TRBV6-2/TRBV6-3	many	TRBJ2-7	TRBD2	CASSTLGTSGNEQYF	TGTGCCAGCAGCACGCTTGGGACTAGCGGAAACGAGCAGTACTTC
TRBV20-1	many	TRBJ2-7	-	CSARDRGTSSYEQYF	TGCAGTGCTAGAGATAGGGGGACGTCCTCCTACGAGCAGTACTTC
TRBV12-3/TRBV12-4	many	TRBJ1-6	-	CASSTEFSPLHF	TGTGCCAGCAGTACGGAATTTTCACCCCTCCACTTT
TRBV3-1	many	TRBJ1-2	TRBD1	CASSQEEYGQGAFGYTF	TGTGCCAGCAGCCAAGAAGAGTACGGGCAGGGGGCTTTTGGCTACACCTTC
TRBV5-1	many	TRBJ1-1	-	CASSFRLGSQMGSTEAFF	TGCGCCAGCAGCTTCAGGTTGGGGAGCCAGATGGGAAGTACTGAAGCTTTCTTT
TRBV27	few	TRBJ2-1	-	CASSFSSSSYNEQFF	TGTGCCAGCAGTTTTTCAAGTAGCTCCTACAATGAGCAGTTCTTC
TRBV30	many	TRBJ2-5	-	CAWSEGRFETQYF	TGTGCCTGGAGTGAAGGGAGATTCGAGACCCAGTACTTC
TRBV10-3	many	TRBJ1-5	TRBD1	CAISTGTESNQPQHF	TGTGCCATCAGTACCGGGACAGAGAGCAATCAGCCCCAGCATTTT
TRBV29-1	many	TRBJ2-7	-	CSVNELGYEQYF	TGCAGCGTAAATGAGTTGGGGTACGAGCAGTACTTC
TRBV21-1	many	TRBJ1-1	-	CASSQLLQVYTEAFF	TGTGCCAGCAGCCAACTCTTACAGGTTTACACTGAAGCTTTCTTT
TRBV12-3/TRBV12-4	few	TRBJ2-3	TRBD2	CASSGLAGGPLDTQYF	TGTGCCAGCAGCGGACTAGCGGGGGGGCCGCTAGATACGCAGTATTTT
TRBV28	many	TRBJ2-3	-	CASSSPSTDTQYF	TGTGCCAGCAGTTCACCTAGCACAGATACGCAGTATTTT
TRBV6-5	many	TRBJ2-7	TRBD2	CASRASGGGEQYF	TGTGCCAGCAGGGCTAGCGGGGGGGGCGAGCAGTACTTC
TRBV18	many	TRBJ1-5	TRBD1	CASSTRDRGQNQPQHF	TGTGCCAGCTCAACGCGGGACAGGGGGCAAAATCAGCCCCAGCATTTT
TRBV9	-	TRBJ1-1	TRBD1	CASSVLGQGKAFF	TGTGCCAGCAGCGTATTAGGACAGGGCAAAGCTTTCTTT
TRBV6-6	many	TRBJ2-2	TRBD1	CASRDSGQGASGELFF	TGTGCCAGCAGGGACTCGGGACAGGGGGCTTCCGGGGAGCTGTTTTTT